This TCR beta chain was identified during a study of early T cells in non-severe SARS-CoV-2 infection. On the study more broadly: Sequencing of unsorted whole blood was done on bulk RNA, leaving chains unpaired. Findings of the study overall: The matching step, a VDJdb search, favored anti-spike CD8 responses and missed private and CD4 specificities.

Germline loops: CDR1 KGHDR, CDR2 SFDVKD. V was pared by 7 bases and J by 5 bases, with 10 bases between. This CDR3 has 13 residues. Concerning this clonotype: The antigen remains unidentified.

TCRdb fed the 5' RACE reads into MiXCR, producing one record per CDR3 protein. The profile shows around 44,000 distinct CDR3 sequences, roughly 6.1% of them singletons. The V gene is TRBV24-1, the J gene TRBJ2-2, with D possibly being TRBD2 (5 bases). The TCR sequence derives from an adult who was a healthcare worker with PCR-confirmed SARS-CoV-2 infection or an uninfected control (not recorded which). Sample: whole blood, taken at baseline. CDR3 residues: CATRSPGTGELFF. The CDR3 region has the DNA TGTGCCACCAGGTCTCCGGGGACCGGGGAGCTGTTTTTT.